This TCR beta chain emerged from a study of shared clonotypes between healthy human individuals. The wider study: Participating donors consisted of a couple of women and three men aged 18 to 49. Regarding the study as a whole: Larger estimated richness was generally seen in naive subsets than in memory subsets. Donor scarcity curtailed the genetic and exposure-history diversity represented herein. Sequencing depth was predicted to influence how clonotypes are shared among donors.

Cells designated naive CD8 were CD45RO-negative and were positively selected for CCR7, with terminally differentiated effector memory CD45RA+ cells excluded. The protocol was immunoSEQ multiplex PCR, while the TCRdb copy is restricted to in-frame clones and leaves out a portion. The table lists nearly 2 million clones, about 95% of them singletons. CDR1 and CDR2 (germline): SEHNR, FQNEAQ (reference sequence). Trimming cost V 3 bases and J 3 bases, with 8 bases left between them. This CDR3 comprises 13 residues. Turning to this clone: Its antigen is as yet unknown.

The TCR was taken from a man aged 18 to 29 in good health. The gene calls are TRBV7-9 and TRBJ1-2; unclear D gene. Specimen: naive CD8+ T cells sorted from blood. This chain's CDR3 is CASSFREDYGYTF. CDR3 DNA: TGTGCCAGCAGCTTTAGAGAGGACTATGGCTACACCTTC.